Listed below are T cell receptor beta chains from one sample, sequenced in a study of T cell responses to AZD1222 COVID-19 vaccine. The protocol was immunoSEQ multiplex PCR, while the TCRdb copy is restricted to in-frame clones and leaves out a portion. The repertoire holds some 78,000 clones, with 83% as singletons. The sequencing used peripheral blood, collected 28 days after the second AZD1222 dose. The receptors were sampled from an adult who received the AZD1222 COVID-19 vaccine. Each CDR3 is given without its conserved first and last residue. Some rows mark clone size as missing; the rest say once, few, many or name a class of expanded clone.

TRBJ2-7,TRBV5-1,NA,ASSLVGTGGEEQY
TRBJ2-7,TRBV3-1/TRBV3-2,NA,ASSHTGLAGDEQY
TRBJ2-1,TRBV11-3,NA,ASSPYSGRSSYNEQF
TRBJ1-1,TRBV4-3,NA,ASSQQATGGTEAF
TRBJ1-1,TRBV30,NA,AGRHPQGTEAF
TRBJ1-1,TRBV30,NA,AWSRQGAGEAF
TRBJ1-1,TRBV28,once,ASSSGPSRGTEAF
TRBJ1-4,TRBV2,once,ASRAGGSNEKLF
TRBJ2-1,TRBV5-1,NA,ASSWFKGNYNEQF
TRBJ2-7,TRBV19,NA,ASSRTGQTYEQY
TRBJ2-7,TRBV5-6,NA,ASSPTGIRDYEQY
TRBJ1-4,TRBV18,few,ASSPRNRDRGANEKLF
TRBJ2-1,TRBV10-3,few,AISEIKLEGIEQF
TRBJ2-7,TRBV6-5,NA,ASSVSPSGSYEQY
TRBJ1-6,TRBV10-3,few,ATREGLWDSPLH
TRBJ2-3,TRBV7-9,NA,ASSLGDGGSTDTQY
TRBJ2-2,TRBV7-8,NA,ASRPRLAGGTGELF
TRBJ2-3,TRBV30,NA,AWSQPLAGATDTQY
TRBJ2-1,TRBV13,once,ASSPGTSGRGVYNEQF
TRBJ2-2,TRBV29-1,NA,SVPRLAGENTGELF
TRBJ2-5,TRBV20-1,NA,SAQQGETQY
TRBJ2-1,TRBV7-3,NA,ASRSRGFSDEQF
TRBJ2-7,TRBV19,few,ASSLGGTIRGEQY
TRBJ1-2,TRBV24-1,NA,ATSDRNTPIFNYGYT
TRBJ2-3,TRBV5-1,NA,ASAFPSGTDTQY
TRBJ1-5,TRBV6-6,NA,ASSHEGTVSNQPQH
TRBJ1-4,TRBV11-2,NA,ASSFGTGTLANEKLF
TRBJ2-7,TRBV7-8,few,ASSRRGLASYEQY
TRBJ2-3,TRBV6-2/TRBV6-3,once,ASSYSARAGGPTDTQY
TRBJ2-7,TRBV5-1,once,ASNLRAGTGSEQY
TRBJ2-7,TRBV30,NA,AWNGGSAYEQY
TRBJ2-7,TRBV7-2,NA,ASSLAGGQLYEQY
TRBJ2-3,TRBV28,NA,ASSSTGGGTDTQY
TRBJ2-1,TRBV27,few,ASSLLAINEQF
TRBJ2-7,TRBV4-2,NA,ASSQDRVGYEQY
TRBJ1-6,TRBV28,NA,ASGVGVGLGSYNSPLH
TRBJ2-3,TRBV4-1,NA,ASSHSGASTDTQY
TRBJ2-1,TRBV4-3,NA,ASSQVRASGSFSGRLNEQF
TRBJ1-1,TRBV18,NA,ASSPERNTEAF
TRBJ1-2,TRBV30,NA,AWRGLGQGYYGYT
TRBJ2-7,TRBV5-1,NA,ASSQTGGYYEQY